Listed below are T cell receptor beta chains from one sample, sequenced in a study of memory CD4+ T cells and cytomegalovirus serostatus. Assay: immunoSEQ multiplex PCR; the TCRdb copy retains only in-frame clones and omits some. Of under 55,000 clones in the sample, over 60% are singletons; the top ten hold 1.1% to 1.5%. The material sequenced was memory CD4+ T cells from blood. The receptors derive from an adult in good health and CMV-seropositive. Each CDR3 is given with its conserved first and last residue. The D gene is left open where the match is weak. The size entry is marked missing in some rows and otherwise reads once, few, many or a size class.

D gene: .; J gene: TRBJ2-3; clone size: .; V gene: TRBV30; CDR3 DNA: TGTGCCTGGAGTGTTCGAGGGCAGGGGAGGGCAGATACGCAGTATTTT; CDR3 protein: CAWSVRGQGRADTQYF
D gene: TRBD1; J gene: TRBJ1-6; clone size: .; V gene: TRBV28; CDR3 DNA: TGTGCCAGCAGCTCGGACAGGGTGCTCTCCTATAATTCACCCCTCCACTTT; CDR3 protein: CASSSDRVLSYNSPLHF
D gene: .; J gene: TRBJ2-3; clone size: .; V gene: TRBV5-1; CDR3 DNA: TGCGCCAGCAGCTTGGGGGTGGGCCGTACAGATACGCAGTATTTT; CDR3 protein: CASSLGVGRTDTQYF
D gene: .; J gene: TRBJ2-6; clone size: .; V gene: TRBV7-3; CDR3 DNA: TGTGCCAGCAGCAATCCGCGTTTCTCTGGGGCCAACGTCCTGACTTTC; CDR3 protein: CASSNPRFSGANVLTF
D gene: .; J gene: TRBJ2-7; clone size: .; V gene: TRBV10-2; CDR3 DNA: TGCGCCACCGGCAAAGTCTACGAGCAGTACTTC; CDR3 protein: CATGKVYEQYF
D gene: .; J gene: TRBJ2-7; clone size: few; V gene: TRBV27; CDR3 DNA: TGTGCCAGCAGTTTAGGGAGTACAGGGAAGGCTTGGCAGTACTTC; CDR3 protein: CASSLGSTGKAWQYF
D gene: .; J gene: TRBJ1-4; clone size: .; V gene: TRBV30; CDR3 DNA: TGTGCCTGGAGTGTACGGTACCACAGGGCCGGTGATCGTGAAAAACTGTTTTTT; CDR3 protein: CAWSVRYHRAGDREKLFF
D gene: .; J gene: TRBJ2-1; clone size: .; V gene: TRBV7-2; CDR3 DNA: TGTGCCAGCAGCTTTGAGAGGGACAATGAGCAGTTCTTC; CDR3 protein: CASSFERDNEQFF
D gene: TRBD2; J gene: TRBJ2-3; clone size: .; V gene: TRBV19; CDR3 DNA: TGTGCCAGTAGGGGTTGGGCGGGAGCTTCGGATACGCAGTATTTT; CDR3 protein: CASRGWAGASDTQYF
D gene: .; J gene: TRBJ2-7; clone size: .; V gene: TRBV6-6; CDR3 DNA: TGTGCCAGCAGTTACCCCGGGCACCAAGAGCAGTACTTC; CDR3 protein: CASSYPGHQEQYF
D gene: .; J gene: TRBJ1-4; clone size: .; V gene: TRBV20-1; CDR3 DNA: TGCAGTGCTATTCTTAATGAAAAACTGTTTTTT; CDR3 protein: CSAILNEKLFF
D gene: .; J gene: TRBJ2-2; clone size: .; V gene: TRBV18; CDR3 DNA: TGTGCCAGCTCACCTAACACCGGGGAGCTGTTTTTT; CDR3 protein: CASSPNTGELFF
D gene: .; J gene: TRBJ2-3; clone size: .; V gene: TRBV5-1; CDR3 DNA: TGCGCCAGCCGAGATACGGGAGATACGCAGTATTTT; CDR3 protein: CASRDTGDTQYF
D gene: TRBD2; J gene: TRBJ2-1; clone size: .; V gene: TRBV5-1; CDR3 DNA: TGCGCCAGCAATTTGGGCGGGAGCTCGGGTGAGCAGTTCTTC; CDR3 protein: CASNLGGSSGEQFF
D gene: TRBD1; J gene: TRBJ1-1; clone size: once; V gene: TRBV6-1; CDR3 DNA: TGTGCCAGCATTCGGGACAGGGGAAACACTGAAGCTTTCTTT; CDR3 protein: CASIRDRGNTEAFF
D gene: .; J gene: TRBJ2-3; clone size: .; V gene: TRBV28; CDR3 DNA: TGTGCCAGCAGCTCACTAGGGGATACGCAGTATTTT; CDR3 protein: CASSSLGDTQYF
D gene: .; J gene: TRBJ2-6; clone size: .; V gene: TRBV28; CDR3 DNA: TGTGCCAGCAGTCGGCCTTTAGGGCCCCGGGCTGGGGCCAACGTCCTGACTTTC; CDR3 protein: CASSRPLGPRAGANVLTF
D gene: TRBD2; J gene: TRBJ2-5; clone size: few; V gene: TRBV2; CDR3 DNA: TGTGCCAGCAAAATGGGAGGGCCTCAAGAGACCCAGTACTTC; CDR3 protein: CASKMGGPQETQYF
D gene: .; J gene: TRBJ1-6; clone size: .; V gene: TRBV30; CDR3 DNA: TGTGCCTGGAAAGCCGGGTTGGGATCACCCCTCCACTTT; CDR3 protein: CAWKAGLGSPLHF
D gene: .; J gene: TRBJ2-5; clone size: .; V gene: TRBV6-1; CDR3 DNA: TGTGCCAGCAGCATGACCGGGACACCTTTGGAGACCCAGTACTTC; CDR3 protein: CASSMTGTPLETQYF
D gene: .; J gene: TRBJ1-2; clone size: .; V gene: TRBV19; CDR3 DNA: TGTGCCAGTGGGACGGCACTCTATGGCTACACCTTC; CDR3 protein: CASGTALYGYTF
D gene: TRBD1; J gene: TRBJ1-4; clone size: .; V gene: TRBV7-8; CDR3 DNA: TGTGCCAGCAGCTGGGGACAGGGATTGGAGGAAAAACTGTTTTTT; CDR3 protein: CASSWGQGLEEKLFF
D gene: TRBD2; J gene: TRBJ2-3; clone size: .; V gene: TRBV29-1; CDR3 DNA: TGCAGCGTTGGACTAGCGGGGGGCACAGATACGCAGTATTTT; CDR3 protein: CSVGLAGGTDTQYF
D gene: .; J gene: TRBJ2-2; clone size: .; V gene: TRBV7-3; CDR3 DNA: TGTGCCAGCAGCTTGGGCAGGAACACCGGGGAGCTGTTTTTT; CDR3 protein: CASSLGRNTGELFF
D gene: .; J gene: TRBJ1-6; clone size: .; V gene: TRBV2; CDR3 DNA: TGTGCCAGCAGGGGTCCGGCGGTTAATTCACCCCTCCACTTT; CDR3 protein: CASRGPAVNSPLHF
D gene: .; J gene: TRBJ2-1; clone size: .; V gene: TRBV19; CDR3 DNA: TGTGCCAGTAGTATAGACAGAAGCTCCTACAATGAGCAGTTCTTC; CDR3 protein: CASSIDRSSYNEQFF
D gene: TRBD2; J gene: TRBJ2-2; clone size: .; V gene: TRBV2; CDR3 DNA: TGTGCCAGCCTTACCAGCGGGAGAGGATCCGGGGAGCTGTTTTTT; CDR3 protein: CASLTSGRGSGELFF
D gene: TRBD2; J gene: TRBJ2-7; clone size: .; V gene: TRBV30; CDR3 DNA: TGTGCCTGGAGTGTTGGCGGGGGGTCTTACGAGCAGTACTTC; CDR3 protein: CAWSVGGGSYEQYF
D gene: .; J gene: TRBJ1-5; clone size: .; V gene: TRBV2; CDR3 DNA: TGTGCCAGCAGCCGCATCGAGGGAAGCAATCAGCCCCAGCATTTT; CDR3 protein: CASSRIEGSNQPQHF
D gene: TRBD2; J gene: TRBJ2-1; clone size: .; V gene: TRBV11-2; CDR3 DNA: TGTGCCAGCAGCTCCCTCCTAGCGGGGGGAAACAATGAGCAGTTCTTC; CDR3 protein: CASSSLLAGGNNEQFF
D gene: TRBD2; J gene: TRBJ2-7; clone size: .; V gene: TRBV10-3; CDR3 DNA: TGTGCCATCAGTGATTCCACTTCGACTAGCGGGAGGGCCCTCGGGGGCGAGCAGTACTTC; CDR3 protein: CAISDSTSTSGRALGGEQYF
D gene: .; J gene: TRBJ2-2; clone size: few; V gene: TRBV19; CDR3 DNA: TGTGCCAGTAGGGAAGACAGGCTGGTAACCGGGGAGCTGTTTTTT; CDR3 protein: CASREDRLVTGELFF
D gene: TRBD2; J gene: TRBJ2-3; clone size: few; V gene: TRBV5-1; CDR3 DNA: TGCGCCAGCAGTTCCGGGACTAGCGACACAGATACGCAGTATTTT; CDR3 protein: CASSSGTSDTDTQYF
D gene: TRBD1; J gene: TRBJ1-6; clone size: .; V gene: TRBV28; CDR3 DNA: TGTGCCAGCACCCCGGGACAGCTTAATTCACCCCTCCACTTT; CDR3 protein: CASTPGQLNSPLHF
D gene: .; J gene: TRBJ1-2; clone size: .; V gene: TRBV6-4; CDR3 DNA: TGTGCCAGCAGTGACTCGAACAGGGATCGTGGCTACACCTTC; CDR3 protein: CASSDSNRDRGYTF
D gene: TRBD1; J gene: TRBJ1-2; clone size: .; V gene: TRBV6-5; CDR3 DNA: TGTGCCAGCAGTTACTCACAGGGGGCCAGTGGCTACACCTTC; CDR3 protein: CASSYSQGASGYTF
D gene: .; J gene: TRBJ2-6; clone size: .; V gene: TRBV5-4; CDR3 DNA: TGTGCCAGCAGTCTGACAGGCGCGGGGGCCAACGTCCTGACTTTC; CDR3 protein: CASSLTGAGANVLTF
D gene: .; J gene: TRBJ2-5; clone size: .; V gene: TRBV5-1; CDR3 DNA: TGCGCCAGCAGTTCTGGACAGCCTCAAGAGACCCAGTACTTC; CDR3 protein: CASSSGQPQETQYF
D gene: .; J gene: TRBJ1-5; clone size: .; V gene: TRBV5-5; CDR3 DNA: TGTGCCAGCAGCTTGGATCCAGTAGAACAGCCCCAGCATTTT; CDR3 protein: CASSLDPVEQPQHF
D gene: .; J gene: TRBJ2-5; clone size: .; V gene: TRBV5-6; CDR3 DNA: TGTGCCAGCAGCTTTCGAGCTGCCCGTTTCCAAGAGACCCAGTACTTC; CDR3 protein: CASSFRAARFQETQYF